The 18 T cell receptor beta chains presented below share a single source sample, sequenced in a study of cytomegalovirus exposure and HLA in healthy donors. The PCR contained 60 Vbeta and 13 Jbeta primers. Generated by immunoSEQ multiplex PCR, the TCRdb table keeps only in-frame clones and is missing some. The sample yields some 140,000 clones, more than 70% seen once. Source material: PBMCs. The receptors were gathered from a male donor in good health and CMV-seronegative.

V gene TRBV9 combines with J gene TRBJ2-1; 8 nucleotides match TRBD2. J was trimmed by 6 bases and V by 0 bases; bases with no gene match: 11. The CDR3 totals 17 residues. Per the germline V gene, CDR1 is SGDLS and CDR2 is YYNGEE. Here the CDR3 reads CASSVGGLKAGGNEQFF. The CDR3 DNA is TGTGCCAGCAGCGTAGGCGGGTTAAAGGCGGGGGGCAATGAGCAGTTCTTC.

J is TRBJ2-5 and V is TRBV14; D is unresolved. The last part of the DNA fits TRBJ2-7 better; the J call may be wrong. CDR1 SGHDN and CDR2 FVKESK come from the germline V gene. This CDR3 is 17 amino acids long. The CDR3 loop is CASSQRHLSFGANEQYF. In DNA form, the CDR3 reads TGTGCCAGCAGCCAACGCCATTTGTCCTTCGGTGCGAACGAGCAGTACTTC.

This chain connects TRBV9 to TRBJ2-1; D gene uncertain. The ends were cut back, 0 bases at V and 0 bases at J, with 10 bases in the middle. There are 16 residues in the CDR3. The germline CDR1 and CDR2 sequences are SGDLS and YYNGEE. CDR3 sequence (DNA): TGTGCCAGCAGCGTAGATATGAGCCCCTCCTACAATGAGCAGTTCTTC. As protein: CASSVDMSPSYNEQFF.

A single count supports this clone. The gene calls are TRBV6-1 and TRBJ1-2; 11 bases fit TRBD1. This CDR3 is 17 amino acids long. Looked up from germline, CDR1 is MNHNS and CDR2 is SASEGT. V dropped 4 bases and J dropped 4; count of bases not matched to a gene: 11. The CDR3 sequence is CASSASEGTGGAYGYTF. The CDR3, as DNA: TGTGCCAGCAGTGCAAGCGAAGGGACAGGGGGAGCCTATGGCTACACCTTC.

The V and J genes are TRBV5-4 and TRBJ1-1, with D possibly TRBD1 on 5 matching bases. The CDR3 contains 12 residues. V was shortened by 4 bases and J by 4 bases, with 8 bases between the two germline ends. Looked up from germline, CDR1 is SGHNT and CDR2 is YYREEE (reference sequence). The CDR3 region is CASSAGPTEAFF. The DNA for the CDR3 is TGTGCCAGCAGCGCAGGGCCCACTGAAGCTTTCTTT. The whole variable domain, filled in from reference TRBV5-4 and TRBJ1-1, reads ETGVTQSPTHLIKTRGQQVTLRCSSQSGHNTVSWYQQALGQGPQFIFQYYREEENGRGNFPPRFSGLQFPNYSSELNVNALELDDSALYLCASSAGPTEAFFGQGTRLTVV.

The V gene is TRBV9, the J gene TRBJ2-5; a weak D match, TRBD1 (5 bases). From germline, CDR1 is SGDLS and CDR2 YYNGEE. The CDR3 runs 15 residues. Trimming removed 0 bases from V and 5 bases from J, with 14 bases in between. CDR3 nucleotide sequence: TGTGCCAGCAGCGTAGGCCCCCAGGGTCAGGAGACCCAGTACTTC. This sequence encodes CASSVGPQGQETQYF.

The V call is TRBV13, the J call TRBJ2-7; D possibly corresponds to TRBD2 (5 bases). Germline V gives CDR1 PRHDT, CDR2 FYEKMQ (reference sequence). CDR3 length: 15 residues. V lost 2 bases to trimming and J lost 1 base, with 12 bases between them. The CDR3 is CASSLRGPTSYEQYF. CDR3 bases: TGTGCCAGCAGCTTACGCGGGCCCACGTCCTACGAGCAGTACTTC.

The V gene is TRBV7-9, the J gene TRBJ2-1, with 11 positions matching TRBD2. Germline-derived CDR1 and CDR2 are SEHNR and FQNEAQ (reference sequence). V lost 5 bases and J lost 5; bases outside the gene matches: 5. The CDR3 is 15 residues long. CDR3 sequence: CASSRPSGGHNEQFF. Here the CDR3 DNA reads TGTGCCAGCAGCCGCCCTAGCGGGGGGCACAATGAGCAGTTCTTC.

V is TRBV5-6 and J is TRBJ1-2; a weak D match, TRBD1 (5 bases). This CDR3 is 12 amino acids long. Germline V gives CDR1 SGHDT, CDR2 YYEEEE. V gave up 0 bases and J gave up 8 bases, with 8 bases separating them. The CDR3 loop is CASSLGGLGYTF. As DNA, the CDR3 is TGTGCCAGCAGCTTGGGGGGCCTAGGCTACACCTTC.

The V call is TRBV2, the J call TRBJ2-1; 15 positions match TRBD2. CDR1 is SNHLY and CDR2 is FYNNEI in the germline V gene. The trim removed 6 bases at V and 3 bases at J, leaving 9 bases unmatched. There are 18 residues in the CDR3. CDR3 sequence: CASRSGLAGGPYYNEQFF. Here the CDR3 DNA reads TGTGCCAGCAGATCGGGACTAGCGGGGGGACCTTACTACAATGAGCAGTTCTTC.

The rearrangement links TRBV19 to TRBJ1-5; TRBD1 is a possible D gene (5 bases). Germline-derived CDR1 and CDR2 are LNHDA and SQIVND (reference sequence). The V end lost 2 bases, the J end lost 0 bases, and 14 bases lay between the germline ends. The CDR3 length is 17 residues. This CDR3 reads CASSIKGLAFSNQPQHF. In DNA, the CDR3 is TGTGCCAGTAGTATAAAGGGGTTGGCCTTTAGCAATCAGCCCCAGCATTTT.

This chain joins TRBV5-6 and TRBJ2-5, with 7 bases aligning to TRBD1. In germline, CDR1 is SGHDT, CDR2 YYEEEE. V lost 0 bases, J lost 5 bases, and 7 bases stayed unmatched. The CDR3 is made up of 15 amino acids. The CDR3 loop is CASSLGGTATETQYF. The CDR3 coding sequence is TGTGCCAGCAGCTTGGGAGGGACAGCAACGGAGACCCAGTACTTC.

This chain's CDR3 is CASSWGDRDYTEAFF. The CDR3 coding sequence is TGCGCCAGCAGCTGGGGGGACAGGGACTACACTGAAGCTTTCTTT. The chain has TRBV5-1 and TRBJ1-1; the match to TRBD1 covers 9 bases. The CDR3 loop spans 15 amino acids. V gave up 3 bases and J gave up 3 bases; unmatched junction bases: 6. The germline gives CDR1 SGHRS, CDR2 YFSETQ.

The chain recombines TRBV5-6 with TRBJ1-2; the D is unclear. CDR1 and CDR2 (germline): SGHDT, YYEEEE. CDR3 length equals 14 residues. V lost 1 base and J 3 bases, leaving 10 bases between the germline ends. The CDR3 DNA reads TGTGCCAGCAGCTTGTGGGCCGTAGACTATGGCTACACCTTC. Residues: CASSLWAVDYGYTF.

This sequence joins TRBV7-6 and TRBJ2-1; D is unclear. The CDR3 totals 15 residues. Trimming pared 5 bases from V and 6 bases from J, leaving 17 bases between. In germline, CDR1 is SGHVS, CDR2 FNYEAQ. The CDR3 DNA reads as TGTGCCAGCAGCCCCGTAATGGCTAGAGGCAATGAGCAGTTCTTC. Translation gives CASSPVMARGNEQFF.

This clone has more than one count but fewer than ten. The rearrangement uses TRBV4-3 and TRBJ2-2; D might be TRBD2 (5 bases). Trimming removed 1 base from V and 0 bases from J, with 12 bases in between. This CDR3 comprises 17 residues. Germline V lookup: CDR1 LGHNA, CDR2 YSLEER. The CDR3 sequence: CASSQGEYFSNTGELFF. The CDR3 bases are TGCGCCAGCAGCCAAGGGGAGTATTTTTCGAACACCGGGGAGCTGTTTTTT.

The chain uses TRBV2 and TRBJ1-6, with 10 bases lining up with TRBD1. Germline V CDR1 and CDR2: SNHLY, FYNNEI. The V gene end was trimmed by 3 bases and the J gene end by 8 bases; junction bases not matched to a gene: 1. The CDR3 has 14 amino acids. The chain's CDR3 is CASSDGTGDSPLHF. CDR3 nucleotides: TGTGCCAGCAGTGATGGGACAGGGGATTCACCCCTCCACTTT.

In its sample, this clone was seen a few times. This chain links TRBV5-6 with TRBJ2-1; D may be TRBD1 (8 bases). Germline loops: CDR1 SGHDT, CDR2 YYEEEE. The length of the CDR3 is 14 residues. Trimming cost V 7 bases and J 5 bases, with 16 bases left between them. CDR3 loop: CASVGGTGDNEQFF. In nucleotides, the CDR3 is TGTGCCAGCGTGGGGGGGACAGGAGACAATGAGCAGTTCTTC.